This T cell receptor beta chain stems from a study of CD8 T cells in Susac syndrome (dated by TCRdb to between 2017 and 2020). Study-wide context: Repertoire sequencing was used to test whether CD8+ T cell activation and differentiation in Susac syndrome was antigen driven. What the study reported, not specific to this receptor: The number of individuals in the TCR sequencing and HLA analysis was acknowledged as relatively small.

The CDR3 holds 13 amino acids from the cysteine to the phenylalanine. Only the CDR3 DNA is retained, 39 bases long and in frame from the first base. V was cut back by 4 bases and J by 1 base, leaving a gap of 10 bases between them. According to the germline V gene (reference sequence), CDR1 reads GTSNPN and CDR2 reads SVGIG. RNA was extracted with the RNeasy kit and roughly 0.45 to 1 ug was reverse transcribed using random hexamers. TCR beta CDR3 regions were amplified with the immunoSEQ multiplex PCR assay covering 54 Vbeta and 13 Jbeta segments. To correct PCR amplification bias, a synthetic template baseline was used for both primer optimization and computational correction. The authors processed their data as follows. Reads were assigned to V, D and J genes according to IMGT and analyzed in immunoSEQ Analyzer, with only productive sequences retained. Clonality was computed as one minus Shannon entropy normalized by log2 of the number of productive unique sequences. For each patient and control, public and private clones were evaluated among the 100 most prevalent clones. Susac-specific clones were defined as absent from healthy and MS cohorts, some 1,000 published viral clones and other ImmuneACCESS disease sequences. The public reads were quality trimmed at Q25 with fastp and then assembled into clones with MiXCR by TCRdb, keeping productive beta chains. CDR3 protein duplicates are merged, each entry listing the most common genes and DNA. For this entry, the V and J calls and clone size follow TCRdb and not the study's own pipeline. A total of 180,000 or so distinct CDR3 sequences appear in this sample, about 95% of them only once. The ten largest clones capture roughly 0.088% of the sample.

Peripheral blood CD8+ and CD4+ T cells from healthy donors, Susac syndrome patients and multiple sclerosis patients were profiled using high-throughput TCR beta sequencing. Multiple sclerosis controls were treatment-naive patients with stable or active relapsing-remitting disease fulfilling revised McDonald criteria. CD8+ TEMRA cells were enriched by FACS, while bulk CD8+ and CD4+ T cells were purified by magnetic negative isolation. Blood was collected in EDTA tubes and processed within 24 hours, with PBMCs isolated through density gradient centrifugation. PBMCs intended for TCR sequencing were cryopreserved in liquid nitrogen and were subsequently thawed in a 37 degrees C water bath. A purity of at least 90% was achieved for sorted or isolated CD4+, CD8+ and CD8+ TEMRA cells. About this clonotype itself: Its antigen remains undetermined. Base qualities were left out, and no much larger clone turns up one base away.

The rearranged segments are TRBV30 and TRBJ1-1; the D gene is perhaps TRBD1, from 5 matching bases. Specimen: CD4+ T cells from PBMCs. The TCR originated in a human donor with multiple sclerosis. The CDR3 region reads CAWNPGRNTEAFF. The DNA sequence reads TGTGCCTGGAACCCGGGACGGAACACTGAAGCTTTCTTT.